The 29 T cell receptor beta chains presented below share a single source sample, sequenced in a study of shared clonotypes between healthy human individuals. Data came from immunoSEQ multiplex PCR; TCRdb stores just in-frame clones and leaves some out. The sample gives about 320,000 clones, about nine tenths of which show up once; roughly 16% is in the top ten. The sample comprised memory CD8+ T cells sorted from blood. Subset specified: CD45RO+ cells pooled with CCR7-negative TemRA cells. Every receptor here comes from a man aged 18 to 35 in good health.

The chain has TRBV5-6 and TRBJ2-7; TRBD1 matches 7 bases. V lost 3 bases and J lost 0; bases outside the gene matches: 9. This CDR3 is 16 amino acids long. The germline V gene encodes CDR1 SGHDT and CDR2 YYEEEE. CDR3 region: CASSSNGQVSSYEQYF. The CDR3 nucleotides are TGTGCCAGCAGCTCGAATGGACAGGTATCCTCCTACGAGCAGTACTTC.

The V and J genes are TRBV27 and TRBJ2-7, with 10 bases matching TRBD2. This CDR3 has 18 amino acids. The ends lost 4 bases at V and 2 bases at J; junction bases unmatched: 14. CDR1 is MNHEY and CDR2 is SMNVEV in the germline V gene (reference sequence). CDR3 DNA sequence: TGTGCCAGCAGTTCTAATCCACTAGCGGGATATGTAACCTACGAGCAGTACTTC. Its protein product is CASSSNPLAGYVTYEQYF.

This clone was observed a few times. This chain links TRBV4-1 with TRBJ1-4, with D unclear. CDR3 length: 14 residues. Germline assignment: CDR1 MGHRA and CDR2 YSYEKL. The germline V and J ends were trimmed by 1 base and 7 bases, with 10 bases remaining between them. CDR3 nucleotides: TGCGCCAGCAGCCAAGGGTCACATAGTGAAAAACTGTTTTTT. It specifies CASSQGSHSEKLFF.

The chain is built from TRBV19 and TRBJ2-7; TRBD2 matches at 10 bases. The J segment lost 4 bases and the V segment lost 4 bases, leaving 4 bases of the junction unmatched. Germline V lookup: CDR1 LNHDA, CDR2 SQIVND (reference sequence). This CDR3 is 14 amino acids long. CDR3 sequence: CASSTPSGGYEQYF. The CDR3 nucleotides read TGTGCCAGTAGTACTCCTAGCGGGGGATACGAGCAGTACTTC.

Here the CDR3 reads CASSYPGQNAYSNQPQHF. CDR3 DNA sequence: TGTGCCAGCAGCTACCCGGGACAGAATGCTTATAGCAATCAGCCCCAGCATTTT. The rearrangement links TRBV2 to TRBJ1-5, with 7 bases aligning to TRBD1. The V gene's germline CDR1 is SNHLY and CDR2 FYNNEI. The V segment lost 6 bases and the J segment 0 bases; nucleotides outside the gene matches: 14. The CDR3 extends over 18 amino acids.

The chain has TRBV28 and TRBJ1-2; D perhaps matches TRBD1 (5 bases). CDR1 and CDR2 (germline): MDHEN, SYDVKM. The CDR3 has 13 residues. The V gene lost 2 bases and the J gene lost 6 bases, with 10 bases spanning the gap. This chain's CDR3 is CASSLTGADGYTF. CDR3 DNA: TGTGCCAGCAGTTTAACTGGGGCGGATGGCTACACCTTC.

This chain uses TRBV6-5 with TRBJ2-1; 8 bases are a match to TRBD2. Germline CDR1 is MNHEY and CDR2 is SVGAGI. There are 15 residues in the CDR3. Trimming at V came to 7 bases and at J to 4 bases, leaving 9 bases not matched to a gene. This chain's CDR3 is CASTPLAVSYNEQFF. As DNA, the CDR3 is TGTGCCAGCACCCCACTAGCGGTTTCGTACAATGAGCAGTTCTTC.

Here the CDR3 reads CASSFPGLARYEQYF. CDR3 sequence (DNA): TGTGCCAGCAGCTTCCCAGGACTAGCTAGGTACGAGCAGTACTTC. The chain joins TRBV11-2 to TRBJ2-7; 8 bases map to TRBD2. Trimming took 3 bases from V and 4 from J; bases not matched to a gene: 8. CDR3 length: 15 residues. Germline V gene lookup returns CDR1 SGHAT and CDR2 FQNNGV.

Here the CDR3 DNA reads TGTGCCAGCAGCTTAGGTCTCTGGGACCCTACCTACGAGCAGTACTTC. Translating gives CASSLGLWDPTYEQYF. This chain connects TRBV11-2 to TRBJ2-7; D possibly matches TRBD1 or TRBD2 (5 bases each). This CDR3 is built from 16 residues. Trimming cost V 1 base and J 2 bases, with 15 bases left between them. Per germline, CDR1 SGHAT and CDR2 FQNNGV.

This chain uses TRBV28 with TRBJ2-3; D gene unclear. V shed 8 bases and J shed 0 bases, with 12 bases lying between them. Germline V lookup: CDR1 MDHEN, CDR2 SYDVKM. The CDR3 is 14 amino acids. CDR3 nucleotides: TGTGCCAGCCGGGTCGGCTCAAGCACAGATACGCAGTATTTT. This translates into CASRVGSSTDTQYF.

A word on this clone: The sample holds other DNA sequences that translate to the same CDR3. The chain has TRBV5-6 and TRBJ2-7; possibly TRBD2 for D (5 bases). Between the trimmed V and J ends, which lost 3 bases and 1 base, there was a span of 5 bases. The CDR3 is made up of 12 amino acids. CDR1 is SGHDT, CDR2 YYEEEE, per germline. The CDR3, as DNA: TGTGCCAGCAGCTCGGGGTCCTACGAGCAGTACTTC. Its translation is CASSSGSYEQYF.

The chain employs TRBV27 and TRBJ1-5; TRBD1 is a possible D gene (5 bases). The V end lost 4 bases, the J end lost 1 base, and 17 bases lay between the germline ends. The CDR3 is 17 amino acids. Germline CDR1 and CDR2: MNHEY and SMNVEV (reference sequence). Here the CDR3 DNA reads TGTGCCAGCAGTTCGGGGCCGGTGGGAATAAGCAATCAGCCCCAGCATTTT. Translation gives CASSSGPVGISNQPQHF.

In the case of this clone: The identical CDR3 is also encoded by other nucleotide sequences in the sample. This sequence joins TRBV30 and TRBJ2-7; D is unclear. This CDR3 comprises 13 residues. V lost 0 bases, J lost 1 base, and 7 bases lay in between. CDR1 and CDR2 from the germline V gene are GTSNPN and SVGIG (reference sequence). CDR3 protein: CAWSVQGSYEQYF. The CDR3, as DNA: TGTGCCTGGAGTGTACAAGGGTCCTACGAGCAGTACTTC.

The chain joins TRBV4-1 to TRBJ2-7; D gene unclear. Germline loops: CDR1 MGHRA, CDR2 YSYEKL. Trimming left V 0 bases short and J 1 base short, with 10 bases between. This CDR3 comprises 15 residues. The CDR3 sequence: CASSQDVGPSYEQYF. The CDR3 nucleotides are TGCGCCAGCAGCCAAGATGTTGGTCCATCCTACGAGCAGTACTTC.

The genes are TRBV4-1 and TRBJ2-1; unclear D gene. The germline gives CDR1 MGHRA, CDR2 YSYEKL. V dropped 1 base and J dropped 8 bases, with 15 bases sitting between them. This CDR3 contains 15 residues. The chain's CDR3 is CASSQAPSRGDEQFF. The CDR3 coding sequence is TGCGCCAGCAGCCAAGCCCCCAGTCGTGGCGATGAGCAGTTCTTC.

Written as DNA, the CDR3 is TGTGCCAGCAGCTTAGAGGGGATCTATCAGCCCCAGCATTTT. Translation: CASSLEGIYQPQHF. V and J are TRBV7-9 and TRBJ1-5; weak D call: TRBD1 (5 bases). This CDR3 has 14 residues. Trimming took off 1 base at V and 5 bases at J, with 9 bases between the two ends. Germline-derived CDR1 and CDR2 are SEHNR and FQNEAQ (reference sequence). The whole variable domain, filled in from reference TRBV7-9 and TRBJ1-5, reads DTGVSQNPRHKITKRGQNVTFRCDPISEHNRLYWYRQTLGQGPEFLTYFQNEAQLEKSRLLSDRFSAERPKGSFSTLEIQRTEQGDSAMYLCASSLEGIYQPQHFGDGTRLSIL.

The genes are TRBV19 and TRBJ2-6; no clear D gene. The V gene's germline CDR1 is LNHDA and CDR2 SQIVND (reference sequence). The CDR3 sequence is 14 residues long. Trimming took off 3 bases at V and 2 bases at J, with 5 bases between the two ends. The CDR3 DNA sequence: TGTGCCAGTAGTATTCGGGCTGGGGCCAACGTCCTGACTTTC. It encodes CASSIRAGANVLTF.

The CDR3, as DNA: TGTGCCAGCAGCAAAGAGGGACAGGGACCCTCAGATACGCAGTATTTT. The encoded protein is CASSKEGQGPSDTQYF. The chain couples TRBV21-1 to TRBJ2-3; whether TRBD1, the table's D call, matches the DNA was not checked. TRBV21-1 corresponds to a pseudogene. The CDR3 is 16 residues long.

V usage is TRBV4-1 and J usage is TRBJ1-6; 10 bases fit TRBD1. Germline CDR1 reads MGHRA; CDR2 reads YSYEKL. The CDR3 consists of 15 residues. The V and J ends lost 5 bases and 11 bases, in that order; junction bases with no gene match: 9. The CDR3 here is CASSAPGQGRAPLHF. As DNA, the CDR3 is TGCGCCAGCAGCGCCCCGGGACAGGGGAGAGCACCCCTCCACTTT.

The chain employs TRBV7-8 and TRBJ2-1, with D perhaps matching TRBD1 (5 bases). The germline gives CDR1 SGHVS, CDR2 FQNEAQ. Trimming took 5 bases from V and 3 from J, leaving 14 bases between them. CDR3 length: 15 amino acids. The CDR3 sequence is CASSKARTFYNEQFF. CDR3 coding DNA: TGTGCCAGCAGCAAAGCTCGGACATTCTACAATGAGCAGTTCTTC. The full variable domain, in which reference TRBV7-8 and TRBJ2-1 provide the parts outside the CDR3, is GAGVSQSPRYKVAKRGQDVALRCDPISGHVSLFWYQQALGQGPEFLTYFQNEAQLDKSGLPSDRFFAERPEGSVSTLKIQRTQQEDSAVYLCASSKARTFYNEQFFGPGTRLTVL.

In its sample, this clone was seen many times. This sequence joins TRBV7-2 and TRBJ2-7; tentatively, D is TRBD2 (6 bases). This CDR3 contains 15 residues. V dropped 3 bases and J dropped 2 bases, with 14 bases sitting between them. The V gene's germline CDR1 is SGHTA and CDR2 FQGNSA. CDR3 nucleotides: TGTGCCAGCAGCTTCATCGGCGGGGAACCCTACGAGCAGTACTTC. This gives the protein CASSFIGGEPYEQYF.

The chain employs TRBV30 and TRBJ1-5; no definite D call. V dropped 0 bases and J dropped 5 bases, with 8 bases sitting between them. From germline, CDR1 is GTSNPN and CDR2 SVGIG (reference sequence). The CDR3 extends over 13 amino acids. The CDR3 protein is CAWSVDVDQPQHF. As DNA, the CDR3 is TGTGCCTGGAGTGTGGACGTTGATCAGCCCCAGCATTTT. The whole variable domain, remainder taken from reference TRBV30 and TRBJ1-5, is SQTIHQWPATLVQPVGSPLSLECTVEGTSNPNLYWYRQAAGRGLQLLFYSVGIGQISSEVPQNLSASRPQDRQFILSSKKLLLSDSGFYLCAWSVDVDQPQHFGDGTRLSIL.

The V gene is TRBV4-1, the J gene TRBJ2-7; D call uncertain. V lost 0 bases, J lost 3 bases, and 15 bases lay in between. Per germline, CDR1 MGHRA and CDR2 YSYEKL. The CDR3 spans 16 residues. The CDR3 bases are TGCGCCAGCAGCCAAGATCCGTTCACGTTCGGCTACGAGCAGTACTTC. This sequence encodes CASSQDPFTFGYEQYF.

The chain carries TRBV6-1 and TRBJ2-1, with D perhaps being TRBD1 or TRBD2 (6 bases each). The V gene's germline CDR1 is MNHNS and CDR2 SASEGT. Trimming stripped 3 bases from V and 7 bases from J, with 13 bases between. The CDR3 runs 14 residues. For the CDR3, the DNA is TGTGCCAGCAGTGACCCGGGGGCCTGGAATGAGCAGTTCTTC. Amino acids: CASSDPGAWNEQFF.

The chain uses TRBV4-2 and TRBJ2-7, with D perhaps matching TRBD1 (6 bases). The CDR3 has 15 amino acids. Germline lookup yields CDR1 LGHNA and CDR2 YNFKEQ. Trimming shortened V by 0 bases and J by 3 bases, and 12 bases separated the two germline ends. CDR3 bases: TGTGCCAGCAGCCAAGAATGGGTGGGACACTACGAGCAGTACTTC. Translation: CASSQEWVGHYEQYF.

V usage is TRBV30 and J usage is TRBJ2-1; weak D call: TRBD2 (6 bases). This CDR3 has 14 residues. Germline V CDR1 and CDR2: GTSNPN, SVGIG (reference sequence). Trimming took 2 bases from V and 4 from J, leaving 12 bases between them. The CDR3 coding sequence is TGTGCCTGGAGTTTTAGCGGACCGTACAATGAGCAGTTCTTC. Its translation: CAWSFSGPYNEQFF.

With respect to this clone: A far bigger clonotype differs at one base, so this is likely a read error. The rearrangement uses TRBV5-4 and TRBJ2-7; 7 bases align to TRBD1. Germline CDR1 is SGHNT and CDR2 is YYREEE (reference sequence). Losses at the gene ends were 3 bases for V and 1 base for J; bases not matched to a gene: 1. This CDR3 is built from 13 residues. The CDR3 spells CASSWGQSYEQYF. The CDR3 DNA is TGTGCCAGCAGCTGGGGACAGTCCTACGAGCAGTACTTC.

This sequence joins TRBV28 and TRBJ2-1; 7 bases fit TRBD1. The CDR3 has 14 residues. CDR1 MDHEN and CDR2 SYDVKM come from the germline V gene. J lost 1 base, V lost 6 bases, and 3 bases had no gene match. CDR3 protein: CASSTTGSYNEQFF. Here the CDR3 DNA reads TGTGCCAGCAGCACGACAGGGTCCTACAATGAGCAGTTCTTC.

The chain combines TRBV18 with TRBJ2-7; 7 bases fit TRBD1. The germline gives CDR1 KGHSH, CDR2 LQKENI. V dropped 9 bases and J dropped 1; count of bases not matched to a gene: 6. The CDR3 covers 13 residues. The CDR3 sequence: CASAGTESYEQYF. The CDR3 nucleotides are TGTGCCAGTGCCGGGACAGAATCCTACGAGCAGTACTTC.